The subject of this entry is one TCR beta chain. Its antigen target is currently unknown. Per-nucleotide qualities are absent, and no much larger clonotype sits a single base away. This entry is derived from a study of blood T cell repertoires in COVID-19 (dated by TCRdb to about 2020). Describing the broader study: Samples from collaborators originated in the United States, Italy and Spain and spanned both the acute and convalescent phases of COVID-19. The material from the prospective study consisted of cDNA or gDNA derived from T cells, B-cell-depleted T cells, or PBMCs. Subjects who had been exposed to COVID-19, were actively infected with it, or had recovered from it provided the deeply sampled blood TCRbeta repertoires that made up the dataset. The repertoires were released in a freely available public database intended as a resource for research on the immune response to SARS-CoV-2. Samples came from the ongoing ImmuneRACE study (first 160 participants) plus 1,254 subjects from 6 global collaborators. Sample metadata almost always included a de-identified subject ID, COVID-19 status, age in years and sex. HLA class I and class II types, where available, came from metadata supplied by the sample provider rather than from assay-based typing.

V ends up 6 bases short and J 2 bases short, with an unmatched junction base count of 0. The germline V gene encodes CDR1 WNHNN and CDR2 SYGVQD (reference sequence). From its cysteine to its phenylalanine, the CDR3 spans 13 amino acids. Here the CDR3 DNA is all that survives: 39 bases in frame from base 1. Enrolling through a virtual design, the prospective study's participants ranged in age from roughly 18 to 89 years and lived across about two dozen United States geographic areas. To assign participants to cohorts, the prospective study relied on clinical history that participants themselves reported in a screening survey and a study questionnaire. Exposed participants were defined as having been in contact with someone with a PCR-confirmed or clinician-diagnosed COVID-19 case within 2 weeks of study entry. In the prospective study, whole blood, serum and a nasopharyngeal or oropharyngeal swab were collected from each participant by mobile phlebotomists. Additional blood draws and questionnaires over a roughly two-month period could optionally be provided by prospective study participants. Blood samples from the prospective study were shipped frozen or at room temperature prior to DNA extraction.

TCRbeta CDR3 regions were amplified from genomic DNA by means of the immunoSEQ Assay, a bias-controlled multiplex PCR. From the authors' description of their analysis: Within the assay, amplification of reference gene primers was used to estimate how many nucleated cells each sample contained. Sequence reads were collapsed and filtered to measure the absolute abundance of every unique TCRbeta CDR3 rearrangement. For each sample, productive Simpson clonality was calculated as the square root of Simpson's diversity index over productive rearrangements. The table was pulled from immuneACCESS by TCRdb, which kept in-frame rearrangements only. Such tables lose some clones; where checked, under half of the loss comes from unresolved V genes, and the rest has no known cause. V and J calls and clone size come straight from that table; D and trimming were deduced from the DNA. The table for this sample lists 250,000 to 300,000 clones; roughly 85% of them were counted only once. The ten largest clones represent roughly 5.3% of the sample.

Study-wide findings and limitations: Clinical and demographic metadata were provided uncurated, with the amount varying by source and participant.

The rearranged segments are TRBV10-1 and TRBJ2-1; TRBD2 lines up with 8 middle nucleotides. Sequenced material: PBMCs or T cells enriched from blood (not recorded which). The TCR was taken from a middle-aged man who had been exposed to COVID-19. The CDR3 reads as follows: CASSGRAYNEQFF. The bases are TGCGCCAGCAGCGGGAGGGCCTACAATGAGCAGTTCTTC.